The T cell receptor (beta chain) under discussion was sequenced for a study of T cells in Graves' hyperthyroidism and ophthalmopathy. Study in general: Upon initial diagnosis and before any treatment, peripheral blood was collected.

A note on this clonotype: Its antigen remains unknown.

Disease duration was under 3 months in the ophthalmopathy patients, who also had a Clinical Activity Score of at least 3 and a NOSPECS grade of at least 4. V was shortened by 5 bases and J by 9 bases, with 17 bases between the two germline ends. Germline CDR1 MGHRA, CDR2 YSYEKL. The CDR3 consists of 14 residues. TCR beta CDR3 regions were amplified from RNA transcripts. With the HTBI primer set, the TCR CDR3 went through a first round of RT-PCR. MiXCR, applied by TCRdb to the multiplex PCR reads, yields one record per CDR3 protein. The profile shows fewer than 550,000 distinct CDR3 sequences, around a quarter of them singletons. Regarding the study as a whole: Model output signaled ophthalmopathy a median around 6.9 months ahead of onset.

The TCR was taken from a woman in her thirties with Graves' ophthalmopathy. The chain employs TRBV4-1 and TRBJ1-3, with D perhaps matching TRBD1 (6 bases). Sequencing was carried out using blood. The DNA for the CDR3 is TGCGCCAGCAGCGCAGACAGGCTAGGGGGCACCATATATTTT. It encodes CASSADRLGGTIYF.